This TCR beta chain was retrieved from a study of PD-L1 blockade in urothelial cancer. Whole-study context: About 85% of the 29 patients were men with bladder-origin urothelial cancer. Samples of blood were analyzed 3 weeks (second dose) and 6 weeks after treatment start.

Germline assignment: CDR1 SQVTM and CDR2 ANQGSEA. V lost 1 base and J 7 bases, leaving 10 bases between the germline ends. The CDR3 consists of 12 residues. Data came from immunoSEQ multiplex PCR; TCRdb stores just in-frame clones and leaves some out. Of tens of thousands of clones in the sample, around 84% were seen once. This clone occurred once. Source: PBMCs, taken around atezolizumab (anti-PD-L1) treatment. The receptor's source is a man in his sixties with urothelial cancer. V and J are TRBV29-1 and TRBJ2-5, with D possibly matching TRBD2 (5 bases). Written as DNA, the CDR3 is TGCAGCGTTGAAGGGGAGACGGGGACCCAGTACTTC. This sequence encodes CSVEGETGTQYF.